This T cell receptor beta chain comes out of a study of technical replicates of blood from several donors. The data were produced by immunoSEQ multiplex PCR, yet TCRdb's version contains in-frame clones alone and is incomplete. The sample holds tens of thousands of clones, around 95% seen once. Source material: T cells isolated from PBMCs. The TCR was taken from a human donor in good health.

Written as DNA, the CDR3 is TGTGCCAGCAGTTTCGGGGCGAACACCGGGGAGCTGTTTTTT. Translated: CASSFGANTGELFF. J is TRBJ2-2 and V is TRBV27; weak D call: TRBD2 (5 bases). This CDR3 contains 14 residues. Germline CDR1 is MNHEY and CDR2 is SMNVEV (reference sequence). V lost 3 bases, J lost 0 bases, and 5 bases lay in between.